This T cell receptor (beta chain) was captured in a study of CXCR3-negative and CXCR3-positive naive CD8 T cells. Whole-study findings and limits: Naive cells that were CXCR3-negative or CXCR3-positive used TRBV-TRBJ genes alike, while memory cells diverged. CXCR3-positive naive cells had more hydrophobic TRB CDR3s than CXCR3-negative naive cells. Naive subsets did not differ in surface CD5, and TRB CDR3 properties served to infer TCR strength. Memory CD8+ cells had much lower diversity, and both naive subsets had comparably high diversity.

UMI-labeled TRB cDNA libraries were prepared by 5' RACE. TCRdb processed the 5' RACE reads again and assigns one entry to each CDR3 protein, with no DNA. The sample table includes tens of thousands of distinct CDR3 sequences. A word on this clonotype: Its specificity is unknown.

Germline V gene sequence: CDR1 MDHEN, CDR2 SYDVKM. The CDR3 runs 15 residues. Specimen: naive CXCR3+ CD8+ T cells from blood. The subset denotes: CD45RO-CCR7+CD27+CD95- naive CD8+ T cells expressing CXCR3 (TNR3+). This receptor was obtained from a human donor in good health. Some clones in this sample may be carry-over from other donors' samples. The chain is built from TRBV28 and TRBJ2-3; as DNA is missing, the TRBD2 call by TCRdb cannot be tested. CDR3 loop: CASSGLAGGLGTQYF.